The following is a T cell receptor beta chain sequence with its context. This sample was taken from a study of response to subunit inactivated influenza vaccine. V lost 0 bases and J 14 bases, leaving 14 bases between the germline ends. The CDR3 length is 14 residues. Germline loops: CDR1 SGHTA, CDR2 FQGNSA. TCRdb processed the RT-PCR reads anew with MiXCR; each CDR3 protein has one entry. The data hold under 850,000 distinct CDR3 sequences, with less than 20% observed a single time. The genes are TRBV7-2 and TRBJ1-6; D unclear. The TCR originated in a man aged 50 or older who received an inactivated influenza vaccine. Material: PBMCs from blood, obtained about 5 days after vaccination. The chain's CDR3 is CASSLAKGGRSLHF. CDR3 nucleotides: TGTGCCAGCAGCTTAGCTAAAGGTGGGAGATCCCTCCACTTT.